The rows below give T cell receptor beta chains drawn from one sample of a study of cytomegalovirus exposure and HLA in healthy donors. TCRdb keeps only in-frame clones here, not all; method: immunoSEQ multiplex PCR. The data hold 150,000 to 200,000 clones, with roughly 79% observed a single time. Sequencing used PBMCs. The receptors here all came from a woman under 40 in good health and CMV-seropositive. Each CDR3 is given with its conserved first and last residue. The D gene is left open where the match is weak. Clone size, where shown, is once, few, many, or a class for clones that have expanded.

cdr3_aa: CASSPGHLYGYTF
cdr3_nt: TGTGCCAGTAGCCCAGGACACCTCTATGGCTACACCTTC
clone_size: few
v_call: TRBV19
cdr3_length: 13
j_call: TRBJ1-2
d_call: .

cdr3_aa: CASRVAGGARRLFF
cdr3_nt: .
clone_size: .
v_call: TRBV6-5
cdr3_length: 14
j_call: TRBJ2-1
d_call: .

cdr3_aa: CASSPSDPGKTQYF
cdr3_nt: TGTGCCAGCAGCCCTAGCGACCCTGGAAAGACCCAGTACTTC
clone_size: few
v_call: TRBV6-5
cdr3_length: 14
j_call: TRBJ2-5
d_call: .

cdr3_aa: CASSSPQGHIQYF
cdr3_nt: TGTGCCAGCAGTTCGCCACAGGGGCACATTCAGTACTTC
clone_size: .
v_call: TRBV6-5
cdr3_length: 13
j_call: TRBJ2-4
d_call: TRBD1

cdr3_aa: CASSLGGQSSYEQYF
cdr3_nt: TGTGCCAGCAGCTTAGGGGGACAGAGCTCCTACGAGCAGTACTTC
clone_size: .
v_call: TRBV13
cdr3_length: 15
j_call: TRBJ2-7
d_call: TRBD1

cdr3_aa: CASKSSGTGVTNYGYTF
cdr3_nt: TGTGCCAGTAAATCGTCCGGGACAGGGGTAACTAACTATGGCTACACCTTC
clone_size: .
v_call: TRBV19
cdr3_length: 17
j_call: TRBJ1-2
d_call: TRBD1

cdr3_aa: CASSRQASNQPQHF
cdr3_nt: TGTGCCAGCAGTAGACAGGCTAGCAATCAGCCCCAGCATTTT
clone_size: .
v_call: TRBV28
cdr3_length: 14
j_call: TRBJ1-5
d_call: .

cdr3_aa: CASSTDRGLNEQYF
cdr3_nt: TGTGCCAGCAGCACGGACAGGGGGCTCAACGAGCAGTACTTC
clone_size: .
v_call: TRBV7-8
cdr3_length: 14
j_call: TRBJ2-7
d_call: TRBD1

cdr3_aa: CASSPVAGGTTDTQYF
cdr3_nt: TGTGCCAGCTCACCGGTAGCGGGGGGGACCACAGATACGCAGTATTTT
clone_size: .
v_call: TRBV18
cdr3_length: 16
j_call: TRBJ2-3
d_call: TRBD2

cdr3_aa: CASSRDRYQETQYF
cdr3_nt: TGTGCCAGCAGTAGGGACAGATACCAAGAGACCCAGTACTTC
clone_size: .
v_call: TRBV7-2
cdr3_length: 14
j_call: TRBJ2-5
d_call: TRBD1

cdr3_aa: CASSVAGLSGNTIYF
cdr3_nt: TGTGCCAGCAGCGTAGCAGGCCTCTCTGGAAACACCATATATTTT
clone_size: .
v_call: TRBV9
cdr3_length: 15
j_call: TRBJ1-3
d_call: .

cdr3_aa: CASSPGQGSAYEQYF
cdr3_nt: TGTGCCAGCAGCCCAGGACAGGGGTCGGCCTACGAGCAGTACTTC
clone_size: .
v_call: TRBV7-2
cdr3_length: 15
j_call: TRBJ2-7
d_call: TRBD1

cdr3_aa: CASSTGTGESTGELFF
cdr3_nt: TGCGCCAGCAGCACCGGGACAGGGGAAAGCACCGGGGAGCTGTTTTTT
clone_size: .
v_call: TRBV5-1
cdr3_length: 16
j_call: TRBJ2-2
d_call: TRBD1

cdr3_aa: CAWSVPSHYDSSYEQYF
cdr3_nt: TGTGCCTGGAGTGTCCCATCTCATTACGACAGCTCCTACGAGCAGTACTTC
clone_size: .
v_call: TRBV30
cdr3_length: 17
j_call: TRBJ2-7
d_call: .

cdr3_aa: CASSLVGGANTGELFF
cdr3_nt: TGTGCCAGCAGCTTAGTCGGGGGAGCGAACACCGGGGAGCTGTTTTTT
clone_size: .
v_call: TRBV7-9
cdr3_length: 16
j_call: TRBJ2-2
d_call: .

cdr3_aa: CASSFISYGYTF
cdr3_nt: TGTGCCAGCAGCTTTATTAGCTATGGCTACACCTTC
clone_size: .
v_call: TRBV5-5
cdr3_length: 12
j_call: TRBJ1-2
d_call: .

cdr3_aa: CATRLSTNTEAFF
cdr3_nt: TGTGCCACCAGGCTCAGTACGAACACTGAAGCTTTCTTT
clone_size: .
v_call: TRBV15
cdr3_length: 13
j_call: TRBJ1-1
d_call: .

cdr3_aa: CASSVSIAGSSYEQYF
cdr3_nt: TGTGCCAGCAGCGTGTCAATAGCGGGGAGCTCCTACGAGCAGTACTTC
clone_size: .
v_call: TRBV5-5
cdr3_length: 16
j_call: TRBJ2-7
d_call: TRBD2

cdr3_aa: CASSLGQGGTGELFF
cdr3_nt: TGTGCCAGCTCACTCGGACAGGGGGGCACCGGGGAGCTGTTTTTT
clone_size: .
v_call: TRBV18
cdr3_length: 15
j_call: TRBJ2-2
d_call: TRBD1

cdr3_aa: CASSLWSFLAGTEAFF
cdr3_nt: TGCGCCAGCAGCTTGTGGTCGTTTTTGGCCGGGACTGAAGCTTTCTTT
clone_size: once
v_call: TRBV5-1
cdr3_length: 16
j_call: TRBJ1-1
d_call: .

cdr3_aa: CASSLLTANYGYTF
cdr3_nt: TGTGCCAGCAGTTTATTAACAGCTAACTATGGCTACACCTTC
clone_size: .
v_call: TRBV28
cdr3_length: 14
j_call: TRBJ1-2
d_call: .

cdr3_aa: CAWSVLDTQYF
cdr3_nt: TGTGCCTGGAGTGTACTGGATACGCAGTATTTT
clone_size: .
v_call: TRBV30
cdr3_length: 11
j_call: TRBJ2-3
d_call: .

cdr3_aa: CATKPGQGQGDDTFF
cdr3_nt: TGTGCCACCAAGCCGGGACAGGGACAGGGTGACGATACTTTCTTT
clone_size: few
v_call: TRBV15
cdr3_length: 15
j_call: TRBJ1-1
d_call: TRBD1

cdr3_aa: CASSLRQGDNSGNTIYF
cdr3_nt: TGTGCCAGCAGTCTTAGACAGGGAGATAACTCTGGAAACACCATATATTTT
clone_size: .
v_call: TRBV27
cdr3_length: 17
j_call: TRBJ1-3
d_call: TRBD1

cdr3_aa: CASSSQRNTEAFF
cdr3_nt: TGTGCCAGCAGCTCCCAGCGGAACACTGAAGCTTTCTTT
clone_size: .
v_call: TRBV7-2
cdr3_length: 13
j_call: TRBJ1-1
d_call: .